This T cell receptor beta chain was identified in a study of CD4 T cells in relation to SARS-CoV-2 and coronaviruses. Before the COVID-19 pandemic, during about 2011-2019, CD4+ T cells were taken from unexposed donors. Isolation of CD4+ T cells took place after 10 days in culture. CDR3 size: 13 residues. Trimming cost V 4 bases and J 5 bases, with 12 bases left between them. Germline V gene lookup returns CDR1 LGHDT and CDR2 YNNKEL (reference sequence). The table came from immunoSEQ multiplex PCR; TCRdb's copy has only in-frame clones and leaves some out. The sample contains around 20,000 clones, about 60% of which appear only once. In this sample, this clone turned up a few times. Its matching antigen is unknown.

The source material was CD4+ T cells from PBMCs, cultured in vitro. This sequence originates from a human donor in good health. V is TRBV3-1 (or the pseudogene TRBV3-2) and J is TRBJ2-7; no reliable D call. The CDR3, as DNA: TGTGCCAGCAGCCCCACTACTCTGAACGAGCAGTACTTC. It translates to CASSPTTLNEQYF.